Detailed here is one TCR beta chain. Per the germline V gene, CDR1 is LGHNA and CDR2 is YNFKEQ. V was pared by 0 bases and J by 5 bases, with 12 bases of the junction left unmatched. The CDR3 has 17 amino acids. These data originate in a study of cytomegalovirus exposure and HLA in healthy donors. The primer mix had 60 Vbeta and 13 Jbeta primers. Sequenced by immunoSEQ multiplex PCR; TCRdb stores in-frame clones only, minus some. This sample yields around 220,000 clones, of which approximately 80% are seen a single time; around 1.4% belongs to the top ten. The sequence derives from a girl under 18 in good health and CMV-seronegative. The specimen sequenced was PBMCs. This chain links TRBV4-2 with TRBJ2-7; 8 nucleotides agree with TRBD1. The CDR3: CASSQDTTGVLGNEQYF. For the CDR3, the DNA is TGTGCCAGCAGCCAAGACACGACAGGGGTTCTCGGAAACGAGCAGTACTTC.